These T cell receptor beta chains were read from a single sample in a study of T-cell memory formation after mild COVID-19. One entry per CDR3 protein results from TCRdb running MiXCR on the 5' RACE reads. The table records approximately 250,000 distinct CDR3 sequences, over 15% of them present only once. The sample was PBMCs or a T cell subset sorted from them (not recorded which). The receptors here all came from a man between 18 and 29 years old who had mild COVID-19 (a few samples of this study predate the infection). Cell type and time point are not known. Each CDR3 is given with its conserved first and last residue. Each record gives: J gene, V gene, clone size, D gene, CDR3 DNA, CDR3 protein. A D gene is named only where the DNA matches it firmly. The size field is filled for only some rows; it gives once, few, many or a size class.

>TRBJ2-3|TRBV5-1|few|TRBD2
TGCGCCAGCAGCTCCCTTGGCAGCGGGGCCAGTACAGATACGCAGTATTTT
CASSSLGSGASTDTQYF
>TRBJ2-5|TRBV4-2|-|-
TGTGACAGCAGCCAAGATCCCCGGGGCGGAGAGACCCAGTACTTC
CDSSQDPRGGETQYF
>TRBJ1-1|TRBV25-1|-|-
TGTGCCAGCAGTCGGGGTACCCAACTCACTGAAGCTTTCTTT
CASSRGTQLTEAFF
>TRBJ2-3|TRBV20-1|-|TRBD2
TGCAGTGCGCTACCGGGACTAGGGACAGATACGCAGTATTTT
CSALPGLGTDTQYF
>TRBJ2-2|TRBV12-3/TRBV12-4|-|-
TGTGCCAGCAGTTTTTGGGGGGAGCTGTTTTTT
CASSFWGELFF
>TRBJ1-6|TRBV7-3|-|-
TGTGCCAGCAGCCTTACGGTCGATTCACCCCTCCACTTT
CASSLTVDSPLHF
>TRBJ2-3|TRBV4-1|-|TRBD2
TGCGCCAGCAGCCAAGATGAGACGGGGGGGATCACAGATACGCAGTATTTT
CASSQDETGGITDTQYF
>TRBJ1-5|TRBV20-1|-|-
TGCAGTGCAGGGGGGCGCCAGGCCAATCAGCCCCAGCATTTT
CSAGGRQANQPQHF
>TRBJ1-2|TRBV29-1|-|-
TGCAGCGCGCAGGGCTCAAACTATGGCTACACCTTC
CSAQGSNYGYTF
>TRBJ2-5|TRBV5-6|-|-
TGTGCCAGCAGCCTTACAGGGAGAGAGACCCAGTACTTC
CASSLTGRETQYF
>TRBJ1-2|TRBV4-3|-|-
TGCGCCAGCAGCCAAGATTTGGGGATAGGATATGGCTACACCTTC
CASSQDLGIGYGYTF
>TRBJ1-2|TRBV4-2|-|TRBD1
TGTGCCAGCAGCCACCCCCGGGACAGGCTCTATGGCTACACCTTC
CASSHPRDRLYGYTF
>TRBJ1-6|TRBV7-2|many|-
TGTGCCAGCAGCTCCTATAATTCACCCCTCCACTTT
CASSSYNSPLHF
>TRBJ1-5|TRBV20-1|-|-
TGCAGTGCTAGGGGCGGGGCAGTGCAGCCCCAGCATTTT
CSARGGAVQPQHF
>TRBJ2-2|TRBV5-1|-|TRBD2
TGCGCCAGCAACCCGGGACTAGCGGGGAGCACCGGGGAGCTGTTTTTT
CASNPGLAGSTGELFF